This section outlines one T cell receptor beta chain sequence together with its context. The PCR was carried out with 60 Vbeta primers and 13 Jbeta primers. Assay used: immunoSEQ multiplex PCR; TCRdb lists only in-frame clones, some missing. This table has around 120,000 clones, around 73% appearing once. This specimen belongs to a study of cytomegalovirus exposure and HLA in healthy donors. Germline CDR1 is MGHRA and CDR2 is YSYEKL. The trim removed 3 bases at V and 7 bases at J, leaving 13 bases unmatched. This CDR3 spans 16 amino acids. The chain combines TRBV4-1 with TRBJ2-7; 9 bases are a match to TRBD1. The sequence derives from a woman aged 40 to 49 in good health and CMV-seropositive. What was sequenced was PBMCs. In nucleotides, the CDR3 is TGCGCCAGCAGCCAGCGCCACCGGGACAGGGAAGATGAGCAGTACTTC. It codes for CASSQRHRDREDEQYF.